This T cell receptor beta chain was captured in a study of spatial heterogeneity in lung cancer. Study at large: The count of detected beta-chain sequences consistently exceeded that of alpha-chain sequences. Each distinct TCR and UMI combination averaged more than ten appearances in raw reads.

TCR cDNA molecules were tagged individually, and each one carried a unique molecular identifier. TCRdb re-called the 5' RACE reads through MiXCR, storing one row per CDR3 protein. The table includes about 78,000 distinct CDR3 sequences, 8% detected once. Germline V lookup: CDR1 SGHDN, CDR2 FVKESK. Deletions cut 1 base from V and 5 bases from J, with 11 bases between. The CDR3 runs 14 residues. In its sample, this clonotype was seen many times. Time point described: sample taken at primary tumor resection. Whole RNA obtained from tumor, nontumor lung or frozen PBMC underwent sequencing without sorting. The source is a male donor with early-stage non-small cell lung cancer. Specimen: PBMCs, collected at surgery. The rearrangement links TRBV14 to TRBJ1-1, with D hard to call. The CDR3 DNA is TGTGCCAGCAGCCAAGGAGGGTTGGGGACTGAAGCTTTCTTT. Protein: CASSQGGLGTEAFF.